This is a list of T cell receptor beta chains from one sample in a study of Graves' ophthalmopathy and Graves' hyperthyroidism. TCRdb ran MiXCR on the multiplex PCR reads and lists one entry per CDR3 protein. In the table there are 200,000 to 300,000 distinct CDR3 sequences, about 47% of which are singletons. Sequenced input: peripheral blood. The receptors were gathered from an adult man with Graves' ophthalmopathy. Each CDR3 is given with its conserved first and last residue. The order of the fields is CDR3 protein, CDR3 DNA, D gene, clone size, V gene, J gene. The D gene is left open where the match is weak. The size field is filled for only some rows; it gives once, few, many or a size class.

cdr3_aa: CASSLRDTQETQYF
cdr3_nt: TGTGCCAGCAGCCTACGGGACACCCAAGAGACCCAGTACTTC
d_call: .
clone_size: .
v_call: TRBV7-9
j_call: TRBJ2-5

cdr3_aa: CSYRVTYGYTF
cdr3_nt: TGCAGCTACAGGGTTACCTATGGCTACACCTTC
d_call: .
clone_size: .
v_call: TRBV29-1
j_call: TRBJ1-2

cdr3_aa: CASSPGTNPEKLFF
cdr3_nt: TGTGCCAGCAGCCCCGGGACGAACCCCGAAAAACTGTTTTTT
d_call: .
clone_size: .
v_call: TRBV7-9
j_call: TRBJ1-4

cdr3_aa: CASSPTGGGGELFF
cdr3_nt: TGTGCCAGCAGCCCGACGGGGGGGGGCGGGGAGCTGTTTTTT
d_call: TRBD2
clone_size: .
v_call: TRBV7-8
j_call: TRBJ2-2

cdr3_aa: CASSLEGQGAMVTFF
cdr3_nt: TGTGCCAGCAGCTTAGAGGGACAGGGGGCGATGGTTACTTTCTTT
d_call: TRBD1
clone_size: few
v_call: TRBV7-6
j_call: TRBJ1-1

cdr3_aa: CASSVGGGNSPLHF
cdr3_nt: TGTGCCAGCAGCGTAGGAGGGGGGAATTCACCCCTCCACTTT
d_call: .
clone_size: .
v_call: TRBV9
j_call: TRBJ1-6

cdr3_aa: CASSPTGADQPQHF
cdr3_nt: TGTGCCAGCAGCCCTACAGGGGCAGATCAGCCCCAGCATTTT
d_call: TRBD1
clone_size: .
v_call: TRBV7-2
j_call: TRBJ1-5

cdr3_aa: CASSFPAGGGETQYF
cdr3_nt: TGTGCCAGCAGTTTCCCAGCGGGGGGAGGAGAGACCCAGTACTTC
d_call: TRBD2
clone_size: .
v_call: TRBV9
j_call: TRBJ2-5

cdr3_aa: CSAMGQIVSGNTF
cdr3_nt: TGCAGTGCTATGGGACAGATCGTCTCTGGAAACACCTTC
d_call: TRBD1
clone_size: .
v_call: TRBV20-1
j_call: TRBJ1-2

cdr3_aa: CASTPDRANTGELFF
cdr3_nt: TGTGCCAGCACCCCGGACAGGGCGAACACCGGGGAGCTGTTTTTT
d_call: TRBD1
clone_size: .
v_call: TRBV12-3/TRBV12-4
j_call: TRBJ2-2

cdr3_aa: CASSLEGLAETQYF
cdr3_nt: TGTGCTAGCAGCTTAGAGGGACTAGCGGAGACCCAGTACTTC
d_call: TRBD2
clone_size: .
v_call: TRBV7-7
j_call: TRBJ2-5

cdr3_aa: CASSSLARAYEQYF
cdr3_nt: TGTGCCAGCAGTTCTCTGGCCAGGGCCTACGAGCAGTACTTC
d_call: .
clone_size: few
v_call: TRBV12-3/TRBV12-4
j_call: TRBJ2-7

cdr3_aa: CASSAGTGLRVHYGYTF
cdr3_nt: TGTGCCAGCAGTGCTGGAACAGGCCTCCGAGTCCACTATGGCTACACCTTC
d_call: .
clone_size: .
v_call: TRBV6-1
j_call: TRBJ1-2

cdr3_aa: CASSEEDEQPQHF
cdr3_nt: TGTGCCAGCAGTGAGGAAGATGAGCAGCCCCAGCATTTT
d_call: .
clone_size: once
v_call: TRBV2
j_call: TRBJ1-5

cdr3_aa: CASSLWDTMNSEAFF
cdr3_nt: TGTGCCAGCAGCTTATGGGACACCATGAACAGTGAAGCTTTCTTT
d_call: .
clone_size: .
v_call: TRBV7-2
j_call: TRBJ1-1

cdr3_aa: CASSLRTAVDTQYF
cdr3_nt: TGTGCCAGCAGCTTACGGACAGCTGTCGATACGCAGTATTTT
d_call: .
clone_size: .
v_call: TRBV7-8
j_call: TRBJ2-3

cdr3_aa: CASSGTSGYEQYF
cdr3_nt: TGTGCCAGCAGTGGGACTAGCGGTTACGAGCAGTACTTC
d_call: TRBD2
clone_size: many
v_call: TRBV2
j_call: TRBJ2-7

cdr3_aa: CATSRAGPEGGKLFF
cdr3_nt: TGTGCCACCAGCAGAGCGGGCCCTGAGGGAGGAAAACTGTTTTTT
d_call: .
clone_size: .
v_call: TRBV15
j_call: TRBJ1-4

cdr3_aa: CASSLARGSAREQYF
cdr3_nt: TGTGCCAGCAGCTTAGCCAGGGGATCGGCACGCGAGCAGTACTTC
d_call: .
clone_size: few
v_call: TRBV13
j_call: TRBJ2-7

cdr3_aa: CASSLAPGDSQPQHF
cdr3_nt: TGTGCCAGCAGCTTAGCGCCAGGGGATAGTCAGCCCCAGCATTTT
d_call: .
clone_size: .
v_call: TRBV7-8
j_call: TRBJ1-5

cdr3_aa: CATSRAGTENEKLFF
cdr3_nt: TGTGCCACCAGCAGAGCGGGGACAGAAAATGAAAAACTGTTTTTT
d_call: TRBD1
clone_size: few
v_call: TRBV15
j_call: TRBJ1-4

cdr3_aa: CASSLMGQRSQPQHF
cdr3_nt: TGTGCCAGCAGCTTGATGGGCCAGCGGAGTCAGCCCCAGCATTTT
d_call: .
clone_size: few
v_call: TRBV5-6
j_call: TRBJ1-5

cdr3_aa: CASTLGGDDQETQYF
cdr3_nt: TGTGCCAGCACCCTGGGAGGGGACGACCAAGAGACCCAGTACTTC
d_call: TRBD2
clone_size: .
v_call: TRBV7-2
j_call: TRBJ2-5

cdr3_aa: CASSSTGTTVNEQYF
cdr3_nt: TGTGCCAGCAGCTCAACAGGGACCACGGTTAACGAGCAGTACTTC
d_call: .
clone_size: .
v_call: TRBV7-2
j_call: TRBJ2-7

cdr3_aa: CSASVQENYSYEQYF
cdr3_nt: TGCAGTGCGTCGGTACAGGAGAACTACTCCTACGAGCAGTACTTC
d_call: .
clone_size: .
v_call: TRBV20-1
j_call: TRBJ2-7

cdr3_aa: CATRRGSFSYEQYF
cdr3_nt: TGTGCCACTCGAAGGGGGAGTTTTTCCTACGAGCAGTACTTC
d_call: .
clone_size: .
v_call: TRBV27
j_call: TRBJ2-7

cdr3_aa: CASSAYPGILSSYEQYF
cdr3_nt: TGTGCCAGCAGCGCATACCCGGGAATTTTAAGCTCCTACGAGCAGTACTTC
d_call: .
clone_size: .
v_call: TRBV9
j_call: TRBJ2-7

cdr3_aa: CASSAPRQGAYEQYF
cdr3_nt: TGTGCCAGCAGCGCACCGAGACAGGGGGCCTACGAGCAGTACTTC
d_call: TRBD1
clone_size: .
v_call: TRBV9
j_call: TRBJ2-7

cdr3_aa: CSVFSGKTNTGELFF
cdr3_nt: TGCAGCGTCTTTAGCGGGAAAACGAACACCGGGGAGCTGTTTTTT
d_call: TRBD2
clone_size: .
v_call: TRBV29-1
j_call: TRBJ2-2

cdr3_aa: CATSDPRDRGNQPQHF
cdr3_nt: TGTGCCACCAGTGATCCCCGGGACAGGGGCAATCAGCCCCAGCATTTT
d_call: TRBD1
clone_size: few
v_call: TRBV24-1
j_call: TRBJ1-5

cdr3_aa: CASSYTGQPTLEQYF
cdr3_nt: TGTGCCAGCAGTTATACGGGACAACCTACGCTCGAGCAGTACTTC
d_call: .
clone_size: .
v_call: TRBV7-2
j_call: TRBJ2-7

cdr3_aa: CASSYGQGRGAFF
cdr3_nt: TGTGCCAGCAGTTACGGACAGGGAAGGGGAGCTTTCTTT
d_call: TRBD1
clone_size: .
v_call: TRBV6-5
j_call: TRBJ1-1

cdr3_aa: CASIKAPESGETQYF
cdr3_nt: TGTGCCAGCATCAAAGCCCCAGAGAGCGGTGAGACCCAGTACTTC
d_call: .
clone_size: .
v_call: TRBV12-3/TRBV12-4
j_call: TRBJ2-5

cdr3_aa: CASSSNRGSNTEAFF
cdr3_nt: TGCGCCAGCTCGAGCAACAGGGGATCGAACACTGAAGCTTTCTTT
d_call: TRBD1
clone_size: .
v_call: TRBV10-1
j_call: TRBJ1-1

cdr3_aa: CSARLYGYTF
cdr3_nt: TGCAGTGCTAGGCTCTATGGCTACACCTTC
d_call: .
clone_size: .
v_call: TRBV20-1
j_call: TRBJ1-2

cdr3_aa: CASSPPPGRYEQYF
cdr3_nt: TGTGCCAGCAGCCCCCCGCCAGGTCGCTACGAGCAGTACTTC
d_call: .
clone_size: .
v_call: TRBV7-9
j_call: TRBJ2-7

cdr3_aa: CASSRDFNTGELFF
cdr3_nt: TGTGCCAGCAGCCGGGACTTCAACACCGGGGAGCTGTTTTTT
d_call: .
clone_size: .
v_call: TRBV5-8
j_call: TRBJ2-2

cdr3_aa: CASKGHRNTEAFF
cdr3_nt: TGTGCCAGTAAGGGACACCGGAACACTGAAGCTTTCTTT
d_call: .
clone_size: .
v_call: TRBV19
j_call: TRBJ1-1

cdr3_aa: CASSLVPGGNYGYTF
cdr3_nt: TGTGCCAGCAGTTTAGTCCCAGGGGGCAACTATGGCTACACCTTC
d_call: TRBD1
clone_size: .
v_call: TRBV2
j_call: TRBJ1-2

cdr3_aa: CAISEIAGTGRNTGELFF
cdr3_nt: TGTGCCATCAGTGAAATCGCCGGGACAGGGAGGAACACCGGGGAGCTGTTTTTT
d_call: TRBD1
clone_size: .
v_call: TRBV10-3
j_call: TRBJ2-2

cdr3_aa: CASSFRSGTVTYEQYF
cdr3_nt: TGCGCCAGCAGCTTCCGGTCCGGGACAGTCACCTACGAGCAGTACTTC
d_call: TRBD1
clone_size: .
v_call: TRBV5-1
j_call: TRBJ2-7

cdr3_aa: CASSLDGGGGEQYF
cdr3_nt: TGTGCCAGCAGCTTAGATGGCGGGGGGGGCGAGCAGTACTTC
d_call: TRBD2
clone_size: .
v_call: TRBV7-2
j_call: TRBJ2-7

cdr3_aa: CAIAGGSNQPQHF
cdr3_nt: TGTGCCATCGCAGGGGGTAGCAATCAGCCCCAGCATTTT
d_call: TRBD1
clone_size: few
v_call: TRBV10-3
j_call: TRBJ1-5

cdr3_aa: CASSAEPGQGQPQHF
cdr3_nt: TGTGCCAGCAGCGCGGAACCGGGACAGGGGCAGCCCCAGCATTTT
d_call: TRBD1
clone_size: .
v_call: TRBV9
j_call: TRBJ1-5

cdr3_aa: CASSFVTSGADTQYF
cdr3_nt: TGTGCCAGCAGCTTTGTGACCAGCGGCGCTGATACGCAGTATTTT
d_call: .
clone_size: .
v_call: TRBV7-6
j_call: TRBJ2-3

cdr3_aa: CAISDPIRRELFF
cdr3_nt: TGTGCCATCAGTGACCCAATTAGACGAGAGCTGTTTTTT
d_call: .
clone_size: .
v_call: TRBV10-3
j_call: TRBJ2-2

cdr3_aa: CASIRGRGDEKLFF
cdr3_nt: TGTGCCAGCATTAGAGGCAGGGGAGATGAAAAACTGTTTTTT
d_call: .
clone_size: .
v_call: TRBV2
j_call: TRBJ1-4

cdr3_aa: CASSPRGGIGELFF
cdr3_nt: TGTGCCAGCAGTCCTAGGGGTGGGATCGGGGAGCTGTTTTTT
d_call: .
clone_size: .
v_call: TRBV2
j_call: TRBJ2-2

cdr3_aa: CASSLTGDTEAFF
cdr3_nt: TGTGCCAGCAGCTTAACAGGGGACACTGAAGCTTTCTTT
d_call: TRBD1
clone_size: many
v_call: TRBV7-9
j_call: TRBJ1-1

cdr3_aa: CASSPRDVDNSPLHF
cdr3_nt: TGTGCCAGCAGCCCCCGAGACGTAGATAATTCACCCCTCCACTTT
d_call: .
clone_size: .
v_call: TRBV9
j_call: TRBJ1-6

cdr3_aa: CSAPLAGPTGELFF
cdr3_nt: TGCAGTGCCCCTCTGGCAGGTCCCACCGGGGAGCTGTTTTTT
d_call: .
clone_size: .
v_call: TRBV20-1
j_call: TRBJ2-2